This entry lists 18 T cell receptor beta chains sequenced from one sample in a study of T-cell reconstitution after alpha-beta-depleted transplantation in children. Using unique molecular identifiers, the investigators prepared the TCRbeta library. MiXCR was run by TCRdb on the PCR reads, yielding one entry per CDR3 protein. The sample holds about 980,000 distinct CDR3 sequences, about 29% seen once. This sample comprised PBMCs, mostly from graft donor cells, obtained 360 days after TCRalphabeta/CD19-depleted stem cell transplant. These receptors were taken from a boy under three years old who had a stem cell transplant for SCID, so the T cells may come from the graft donor.

This chain connects TRBV2 to TRBJ1-2, with 7 nucleotides matching TRBD1. CDR3 length: 13 residues. Germline-derived CDR1 and CDR2 are SNHLY and FYNNEI. The J segment lost 7 bases and the V segment lost 10 bases, leaving 12 bases of the junction unmatched. CDR3 DNA: TGTGCCACCAATCTCGACAGGGACGGTGGCTACACCTTC. It specifies CATNLDRDGGYTF. Full variable domain (missing parts from reference TRBV2 and TRBJ1-2): EPEVTQTPSHQVTQMGQEVILRCVPISNHLYFYWYRQILGQKVEFLVSFYNNEISEKSEIFDDQFSVERPDGSNFTLKIRSTKLEDSAMYFCATNLDRDGGYTFGSGTRLTVV.

A few counts support this clonotype. The chain is built from TRBV29-1 and TRBJ2-2, with TRBD1 matching 11 bases. The ends lost 6 bases at V and 7 bases at J; junction bases unmatched: 1. This CDR3 spans 12 amino acids. The germline V gene has CDR1 SQVTM and CDR2 ANQGSEA. Here the CDR3 DNA reads TGCAGCGTGGGACAGGGGGTCGGGGAGCTGTTTTTT. Protein product: CSVGQGVGELFF.

Here the CDR3 DNA reads TGTGCCAGCAGTTACCAGTTTCTGCAGGCTGGGGCCAACGTCCTGACTTTC. Translating it yields CASSYQFLQAGANVLTF. The chain links TRBV6-5 to TRBJ2-6; the D is unclear. Trimming took 2 bases from V and 2 from J, leaving 13 bases between them. CDR3 length: 17 residues. Looked up from germline, CDR1 is MNHEY and CDR2 is SVGAGI.

This clonotype has just a few counts. This rearrangement joins TRBV5-1 to TRBJ1-6, with unresolved D. The CDR3 runs to 13 residues. Trimming pared 3 bases from V and 8 bases from J, leaving 9 bases between. Germline V gives CDR1 SGHRS, CDR2 YFSETQ. This CDR3 reads CASSSFTDSPLHF. The CDR3 nucleotides are TGCGCCAGCAGCTCGTTTACGGATTCACCCCTCCACTTT.

This clonotype occurred a few times. V and J are TRBV9 and TRBJ2-5, with unresolved D. The V and J ends lost 0 bases and 5 bases respectively, with 14 bases between them. Germline V CDR1 and CDR2: SGDLS, YYNGEE. The CDR3 is made up of 15 amino acids. DNA for the CDR3: TGTGCCAGCAGCGTAGGCGATTGGCTGCGGGAGACCCAGTACTTC. Protein sequence: CASSVGDWLRETQYF.

This clonotype was seen more than once but under ten times. The V call is TRBV20-1, the J call TRBJ2-7, with 9 bases fitting TRBD1. J gave up 2 bases and V 3 bases, and 5 bases lay outside the gene matches. This CDR3 has 14 amino acids. Germline V gene data show CDR1 as DFQATT and CDR2 as SNEGSKA (reference sequence). The CDR3 loop is CSASLGQGTYEQYF. In nucleotides, the CDR3 is TGCAGTGCTAGTCTGGGACAGGGCACCTACGAGCAGTACTTC.

The genes are TRBV20-1 and TRBJ2-7; 10 bases match TRBD1. CDR1 is DFQATT and CDR2 is SNEGSKA in the germline V gene (reference sequence). Losses at the gene ends were 5 bases for V and 5 bases for J; bases not matched to a gene: 12. This CDR3 has 15 amino acids. The CDR3 DNA follows: TGCAGTGCTTGGGGACAGGGGACTTTTCGGGACGAGCAGTACTTC. It codes for CSAWGQGTFRDEQYF.

Only a few counts were recorded for this clonotype. This rearrangement joins TRBV14 to TRBJ1-4; perhaps TRBD1 as D (6 bases). The CDR3 is 16 residues long. CDR1 SGHDN and CDR2 FVKESK come from the germline V gene. The V gene lost 4 bases and the J gene lost 10 bases, with 22 bases spanning the gap. The CDR3 region is CASSPSLGAVRGKLFF. The DNA for the CDR3 is TGTGCCAGCAGCCCAAGCTTGGGGGCGGTTCGAGGAAAACTGTTTTTT. The variable domain in full, completed from reference TRBV14 and TRBJ1-4, reads EAGVTQFPSHSVIEKGQTVTLRCDPISGHDNLYWYRRVMGKEIKFLLHFVKESKQDESGMPNNRFLAERTGGTYSTLKVQPAELEDSGVYFCASSPSLGAVRGKLFFGSGTQLSVL.

The rearrangement joins TRBV6-2 or TRBV6-3 to TRBJ2-1; the D gene could be TRBD1 or TRBD2 (5 bases each). The V gene lost 1 base and the J gene lost 7 bases, with 11 bases spanning the gap. This CDR3 is built from 14 residues. Germline V gives CDR1 MNHEY, CDR2 SVGEGT. The CDR3 here is CASSYWAGTNEQFF. CDR3 DNA sequence: TGTGCCAGCAGTTACTGGGCAGGGACGAATGAGCAGTTCTTC.

This clonotype turned up a few times. The chain joins TRBV20-1 to TRBJ1-1; D uncertain. This CDR3 comprises 13 residues. The germline V gene has CDR1 DFQATT and CDR2 SNEGSKA (reference sequence). Trimming took 1 base from V and 1 from J, leaving 7 bases between them. The CDR3 sequence: CSARAIQNTEAFF. For the CDR3, the DNA is TGCAGTGCTAGAGCCATACAGAACACTGAAGCTTTCTTT.

This clonotype was detected a few times. The chain carries TRBV10-2 and TRBJ2-5; D remains unclear. The CDR3 has 13 amino acids. Deletions cut 3 bases from V and 5 bases from J, with 10 bases between. The germline V gene encodes CDR1 WSHSY and CDR2 SAAADI. For the CDR3, the DNA is TGCGCCAGCAGTGATGGGCGGTGGGAGACCCAGTACTTC. Translation gives CASSDGRWETQYF.

The chain employs TRBV4-3 and TRBJ2-7; possibly TRBD2 for D (5 bases). CDR1 is LGHNA, CDR2 YSLEER, per germline. This CDR3 region has 14 residues. The V and J ends lost 1 base and 3 bases respectively, with 10 bases between them. The chain's CDR3 is CASSQGGVGYEQYF. The CDR3 coding sequence is TGCGCCAGCAGCCAAGGGGGAGTGGGCTACGAGCAGTACTTC.

This clonotype was seen a handful of times. This rearrangement joins TRBV6-5 to TRBJ1-1; D remains ambiguous. V gave up 4 bases and J gave up 3 bases, with 12 bases separating them. The germline gives CDR1 MNHEY, CDR2 SVGAGI. This CDR3 region has 14 residues. The CDR3 protein is CASSWSSGYTEAFF. CDR3 in DNA: TGTGCCAGCAGTTGGTCGTCCGGGTACACTGAAGCTTTCTTT.

This clonotype has a handful of counts. The chain carries TRBV12-3 or TRBV12-4 and TRBJ2-5, with 7 bases fitting TRBD1. CDR3 length equals 17 residues. With 3 bases clipped from V and 3 bases from J, the junction kept 13 bases outside the gene matches. Written as DNA, the CDR3 is TGTGCCAGCAGTTTTACGGTAACGGACAGGAAAAAAGAGACCCAGTACTTC. Its protein product is CASSFTVTDRKKETQYF.

This chain links TRBV12-3 or TRBV12-4 with TRBJ1-5; 10 bases map to TRBD1. CDR3 size: 16 residues. V shed 5 bases and J 5 bases; nucleotides not matched to a gene: 9. The CDR3 sequence is CASSRRDRGSYQPQHF. The CDR3 DNA follows: TGTGCCAGCAGTCGCCGGGACAGGGGATCTTATCAGCCCCAGCATTTT.

In its sample, this clonotype was seen a few times. This rearrangement joins TRBV4-1 to TRBJ2-5; 11 bases align to TRBD2. Unmatched junction bases numbered 14, after V lost 1 base and J lost 7 bases. Germline CDR1 is MGHRA and CDR2 is YSYEKL. This CDR3 is built from 18 residues. CDR3 nucleotide sequence: TGCGCCAGCAGCCAAGTCTCCACTAGCGGGGGTTATAAAGGGACCCAGTACTTC. Its protein is CASSQVSTSGGYKGTQYF.

The CDR3 is CASSPEFATGYVKDTQYF. The CDR3 DNA reads as TGTGCCAGCAGCCCAGAGTTTGCAACGGGGTATGTGAAAGATACGCAGTATTTT. This sequence joins TRBV11-1 and TRBJ2-3; D possibly corresponds to TRBD2 (5 bases). Trimming stripped 5 bases from V and 5 bases from J, with 26 bases between. CDR3 length equals 18 residues. Germline assignment: CDR1 SGHAT and CDR2 FQDESV (reference sequence).

V usage is TRBV20-1 and J usage is TRBJ2-1, with D unclear. This CDR3 has 14 residues. In germline, CDR1 is DFQATT, CDR2 SNEGSKA (reference sequence). V shed 1 base and J shed 8 bases, with 15 bases lying between them. CDR3 sequence reads: CSARGSPTRDEQFF. CDR3 DNA sequence: TGCAGTGCTAGAGGCTCGCCCACCCGGGATGAGCAGTTCTTC.